One and the same sample provided the 18 T cell receptor beta chains below, sequenced in a study of T cells after yellow fever vaccination. TCRdb redid the calling of the 5' RACE reads with MiXCR, one entry per CDR3 protein. The data show 100,000 to 150,000 distinct CDR3 sequences, roughly 15% seen once. The source was CD8+ T cells sorted from PBMCs, collected 5 days after the yellow fever booster vaccination. These receptors were taken from a man aged 18-30 years who received the YFV17D yellow fever vaccine.

This clonotype was seen a handful of times. This sequence joins TRBV7-9 and TRBJ1-1, with no clear D. V was clipped by 2 bases and J by 4 bases, with 8 bases between them. The CDR3 consists of 13 residues. Germline loops: CDR1 SEHNR, CDR2 FQNEAQ (reference sequence). CDR3 in amino acids: CASSLSRSTEAFF. The CDR3 nucleotides read TGTGCCAGCAGCTTAAGTCGGAGCACTGAAGCTTTCTTT.

This clonotype was detected a few times. The V and J genes are TRBV10-3 and TRBJ2-7; D perhaps matches TRBD2 (5 bases). The CDR3 is made up of 13 amino acids. V gave up 4 bases and J gave up 3 bases, with 10 bases separating them. CDR1 is ENHRY and CDR2 is SYGVKD in the germline V gene. The CDR3 DNA sequence: TGTGCCATCAGTGGAGGACTGAACTACGAGCAGTACTTC. Translating gives CAISGGLNYEQYF.

The chain combines TRBV4-1 with TRBJ1-1, with D possibly TRBD1 on 6 matching bases. Germline values: CDR1 MGHRA, CDR2 YSYEKL. This CDR3 is 18 amino acids long. V lost 0 bases and J lost 0, with 17 bases in between. In DNA form, the CDR3 reads TGCGCCAGCAGCCAAGATTACGACAGGACCATGATGAACACTGAAGCTTTCTTT. Its translation is CASSQDYDRTMMNTEAFF.

The chain joins TRBV7-3 to TRBJ1-1; 9 bases are shared with TRBD1. CDR1 is SGHTA, CDR2 FQGTGA, per germline. Unmatched junction bases numbered 6, after V lost 6 bases and J lost 4 bases. The CDR3 covers 14 residues. The CDR3 nucleotides are TGTGCCAGCAGGCAGACAGGGGGAAGCACTGAAGCTTTCTTT. Protein sequence: CASRQTGGSTEAFF.

This clonotype was seen only a few times. The V call is TRBV7-8, the J call TRBJ1-2; weak D call: TRBD1 (5 bases). In germline, CDR1 is SGHVS, CDR2 FQNEAQ. The CDR3 contains 19 residues. Trimming took 5 bases from V and 4 from J, leaving 29 bases between them. CDR3 DNA: TGTGCCAGCAGCGCGAATTCGGGGGTTGCAGGTCATAGGGGCTATGGCTACACCTTC. Its translation: CASSANSGVAGHRGYGYTF.

This rearrangement joins TRBV6-4 to TRBJ2-1; TRBD2 matches at 8 bases. Germline V CDR1 and CDR2: MRHNA, SNTAGT. CDR3 length equals 14 residues. V lost 4 bases and J lost 10; bases outside the gene matches: 9. This chain's CDR3 is CASSVGSTGGEQFF. The CDR3 DNA reads as TGTGCCAGCAGTGTGGGATCGACGGGGGGGGAGCAGTTCTTC.

This clonotype has at least ten counts. This chain joins TRBV6-5 and TRBJ1-1; D may be TRBD1 (6 bases). The V gene's germline CDR1 is MNHEY and CDR2 SVGAGI. Trimming shortened V by 10 bases and J by 1 base, and 16 bases separated the two germline ends. The CDR3 loop spans 14 amino acids. The CDR3 region is CATAIRGRNTEAFF. CDR3 in DNA: TGTGCCACCGCGATCAGGGGAAGGAACACTGAAGCTTTCTTT.

The sample holds a few counts of this clonotype. The V gene is TRBV6-6, the J gene TRBJ1-4; D unclear. CDR3 length equals 10 residues. V dropped 6 bases and J dropped 8 bases, with 4 bases sitting between them. CDR1 is MNHNY and CDR2 is SVGAGI in the germline V gene (reference sequence). The CDR3 reads CASRGEKLFF. The CDR3 bases are TGTGCCAGCAGAGGAGAAAAACTGTTTTTT.

The CDR3 DNA reads TGCGCCAGCAGCCAAGATACATCGAGCTCCTATAATTCACCCCTCCACTTT. Protein product: CASSQDTSSSYNSPLHF. The chain has TRBV4-3 and TRBJ1-6; D gene unclear. Germline CDR1 LGHNA, CDR2 YSLEER. Trimming took 0 bases from V and 0 from J, leaving 9 bases between them. CDR3 size: 17 residues.

This clonotype showed up just a few times. This chain links TRBV6-5 with TRBJ2-7; 8 bases are a match to TRBD2. The germline CDR1 and CDR2 sequences are MNHEY and SVGAGI. The CDR3 runs 16 residues. Trimming took 8 bases from V and 7 from J; bases not matched to a gene: 19. CDR3 region: CASSMTKRGPPGEQYV. CDR3 sequence (DNA): TGTGCCAGCTCCATGACTAAGCGGGGGCCGCCGGGGGAGCAGTACGTC.

This clonotype was counted between two and nine times. The rearrangement links TRBV5-6 to TRBJ1-2; 8 bases match TRBD1. Germline CDR1 SGHDT, CDR2 YYEEEE. The CDR3 runs 12 residues. V lost 7 bases and J lost 6; bases outside the gene matches: 5. CDR3 coding DNA: TGTGCCAGCGGAGAGACAGGGGATGGCTACACCTTC. It encodes CASGETGDGYTF.

This chain joins TRBV20-1 and TRBJ1-6, with D maybe TRBD1 (5 bases). The CDR3 is 17 residues long. CDR1 and CDR2 from the germline V gene are DFQATT and SNEGSKA (reference sequence). The V end was cut by 2 bases, the J end by 0 bases, with 14 bases between. CDR3 sequence (DNA): TGCAGTGCTAGACACAGGTCGAGGAGCTCCTATAATTCACCCCTCCACTTT. Encoded protein: CSARHRSRSSYNSPLHF.

V usage is TRBV27 and J usage is TRBJ1-1; no firm D call. The length of the CDR3 is 15 residues. Trimming took off 6 bases at V and 0 bases at J, with 14 bases between the two ends. Germline V gene sequence: CDR1 MNHEY, CDR2 SMNVEV (reference sequence). This chain's CDR3 is CASRQALLLNTEAFF. The CDR3 DNA is TGTGCCAGCAGGCAGGCTCTCCTGCTGAACACTGAAGCTTTCTTT.

The sample holds a few counts of this clonotype. The rearrangement links TRBV28 to TRBJ1-5, with unresolved D. Trimming took off 1 base at V and 2 bases at J, with 12 bases between the two ends. Germline V gives CDR1 MDHEN, CDR2 SYDVKM. The CDR3 length is 16 residues. In DNA, the CDR3 is TGTGCCAGCAGTTTATTTGGGTCGACACGCAATCAGCCCCAGCATTTT. Residues: CASSLFGSTRNQPQHF.

The V and J genes are TRBV4-1 and TRBJ1-1; tentatively, D is TRBD1 (5 bases). The CDR3 loop spans 16 amino acids. Deletions cut 3 bases from V and 0 bases from J, with 14 bases between. Germline assignment: CDR1 MGHRA and CDR2 YSYEKL. Here the CDR3 DNA reads TGCGCCAGCAGCCAGATCCAGGGTTCGGTGAACACTGAAGCTTTCTTT. Protein product: CASSQIQGSVNTEAFF.

Only a few counts were recorded for this clonotype. The J gene is TRBJ2-5, the V gene TRBV9; 8 bases align to TRBD2. The CDR3 runs 15 residues. With V trimmed by 6 bases and J by 4 bases, 11 bases remained unmatched. CDR1 is SGDLS, CDR2 YYNGEE, per germline. In DNA form, the CDR3 reads TGTGCCAGCACCTTCGGGGGGGCGCTGAGAGAGACCCAGTACTTC. This codes for CASTFGGALRETQYF.

This clonotype was observed many times. The gene calls are TRBV7-8 and TRBJ2-3, with unresolved D. Germline V gene data show CDR1 as SGHVS and CDR2 as FQNEAQ. The CDR3 runs 13 residues. Trimming took 1 base from V and 2 from J, leaving 4 bases between them. The CDR3 region has the DNA TGTGCCAGCAGCTTAGGAGTCACAGATACGCAGTATTTT. Amino acid sequence: CASSLGVTDTQYF.

This clonotype turned up a few times. This chain links TRBV7-9 with TRBJ1-5, with D unresolved. Germline V lookup: CDR1 SEHNR, CDR2 FQNEAQ (reference sequence). The CDR3 has 12 amino acids. V was trimmed by 6 bases and J by 2 bases, leaving 5 bases between them. CDR3 protein: CASSRGNQPQHF. The CDR3 DNA follows: TGTGCCAGCAGTAGGGGCAATCAGCCCCAGCATTTT.